The 9 T cell receptor beta chains presented below share a single source sample, sequenced in a study of breast tumors, draining lymph nodes, adjacent tissues. Axillary draining lymph nodes of breast cancer patients supplied the node samples. TCRdb reprocessed the multiplex PCR reads with MiXCR, giving one entry per CDR3 protein. This sample carries more than 200,000 distinct CDR3 sequences, approximately 30% of them seen once, and the ten largest clones take 1.4%. Sequenced: axillary lymph node tissue. The receptors come from a female donor with breast cancer. Some clones in this sample may be carry-over from other donors' samples.

This clonotype was seen at least ten times. This sequence joins TRBV4-1 and TRBJ2-7; TRBD1 agrees at 8 bases. V lost 2 bases and J lost 3; bases outside the gene matches: 6. Germline V CDR1 and CDR2: MGHRA, YSYEKL. The CDR3 contains 15 residues. For the CDR3, the DNA is TGCGCCAGCAGCCAACTTTCGACAGGGGTCTACGAGCAGTACTTC. Protein product: CASSQLSTGVYEQYF.

This clonotype appeared a few times. This rearrangement joins TRBV6-6 to TRBJ1-1; D may be TRBD1 (6 bases). CDR3 length: 12 amino acids. The germline CDR1 and CDR2 sequences are MNHNY and SVGAGI (reference sequence). V gave up 5 bases and J gave up 5 bases, with 9 bases separating them. As DNA, the CDR3 is TGTGCCAGCAGTAATCAGGGGACTGAAGCTTTCTTT. Protein sequence: CASSNQGTEAFF.

Remarks on this clonotype: The CDR3 does not close with the conserved phenylalanine or tryptophan, likely indicating a read error. The gene calls are TRBV7-9 and TRBJ2-3, with 11 bases aligning to TRBD2. This CDR3 contains 15 residues. Germline V lookup: CDR1 SEHNR, CDR2 FQNEAQ (reference sequence). This CDR3 reads CASSKTSGNTDTQYV. CDR3 DNA sequence: TGCGCCAGCAGCAAGACTAGCGGGAACACAGATACGCAGTATGTT.

This clonotype was recorded many times. V gene TRBV19 combines with J gene TRBJ2-2; no reliable D call. With 6 bases removed from V and 3 bases from J, the gap between germline ends came to 11 bases. The CDR3 extends over 14 amino acids. Germline CDR1 reads LNHDA; CDR2 reads SQIVND (reference sequence). The CDR3 spells CASSRTSDTGELFF. The CDR3 DNA reads TGTGCCAGTAGCCGTACCTCGGACACCGGGGAGCTGTTTTTT.

In this sample, this clonotype turned up many times. The gene calls are TRBV3-1 and TRBJ2-7; no reliable D call. The CDR3 contains 13 residues. The germline CDR1 and CDR2 sequences are LGHDT and YNNKEL (reference sequence). V was trimmed by 3 bases and J by 6 bases, leaving 12 bases between them. The CDR3 loop is CASSQNFRGEQYF. Here the CDR3 DNA reads TGTGCCAGCAGCCAGAATTTCCGAGGCGAGCAGTACTTC.

With regard to this clonotype: A much larger clone differs from this one at a single base, so this may be a read error. The chain links TRBV6-1 to TRBJ2-5; D possibly corresponds to TRBD1 (6 bases). Germline values: CDR1 MNHNS, CDR2 SASEGT. CDR3 size: 14 residues. Trimming took off 5 bases at V and 1 base at J, with 11 bases between the two ends. DNA for the CDR3: TGTGCCAGCAGTCCCGGGACAACCCAAGAGACCCAGTACTTC. Its translation: CASSPGTTQETQYF.

The chain combines TRBV5-1 with TRBJ2-7; 10 nucleotides agree with TRBD1. The V segment lost 0 bases and the J segment 3 bases; nucleotides outside the gene matches: 3. CDR1 and CDR2 (germline): SGHRS, YFSETQ. This CDR3 contains 15 residues. CDR3 sequence: CASSLVTGGGYEQYF. CDR3 DNA: TGCGCCAGCAGCTTGGTGACAGGGGGCGGCTACGAGCAGTACTTC.

This clonotype was recorded at least ten times. The CDR3 protein is CAWSTTAGGGTNQPQHF. CDR3 bases: TGTGCCTGGAGCACAACGGCCGGGGGAGGGACCAATCAGCCCCAGCATTTT. The rearrangement uses TRBV30 and TRBJ1-5; a possible D gene is TRBD1 (5 bases). Trimming removed 3 bases from V and 3 bases from J, with 21 bases in between. Germline V gene sequence: CDR1 GTSNPN, CDR2 SVGIG (reference sequence). The CDR3 contains 17 residues.

This rearrangement joins TRBV7-9 to TRBJ2-3, with D perhaps being TRBD1 or TRBD2 (6 bases each). The V gene's germline CDR1 is SEHNR and CDR2 FQNEAQ (reference sequence). The ends were cut back, 6 bases at V and 2 bases at J, with 12 bases in the middle. CDR3 length: 14 amino acids. The CDR3: CASRSGALTDTQYF. CDR3 in DNA: TGTGCCAGCAGGTCGGGGGCCCTCACAGATACGCAGTATTTT. Drawing the rest from reference TRBV7-9 and TRBJ2-3, the complete variable domain is DTGVSQNPRHKITKRGQNVTFRCDPISEHNRLYWYRQTLGQGPEFLTYFQNEAQLEKSRLLSDRFSAERPKGSFSTLEIQRTEQGDSAMYLCASRSGALTDTQYFGPGTRLTVL.